These T cell receptor beta chains were read from a single sample in a study of Tregs in tolerant kidney transplant recipients. TCRdb keeps only in-frame clones here, not all; method: immunoSEQ multiplex PCR. The data contain some 70,000 clones, around 83% of them singletons. Sequencing was carried out using CD4+ T cells from blood. The receptors stem from a human donor in good health. CDR3s include the opening cysteine and the closing phenylalanine or tryptophan. D genes are given only for firm matches. Clone size is not always given. Where it is, it says once, few, many or a class for expanded clones.

V gene	J gene	clone size	D gene	CDR3 protein	CDR3 DNA
TRBV9	TRBJ1-1	.	TRBD1	CASSGGTGNMNTEAFF	TGTGCCAGCAGCGGGGGGACAGGGAATATGAACACTGAAGCTTTCTTT
TRBV29-1	TRBJ2-3	once	.	CSVFESGVSTDTQYF	TGCAGCGTTTTTGAATCAGGGGTGTCGACAGATACGCAGTATTTT
TRBV5-1	TRBJ2-5	.	.	CASRNRPGEGETQYF	TGCGCCAGCAGAAATAGACCAGGGGAGGGAGAGACCCAGTACTTC
TRBV18	TRBJ1-2	once	.	CASSPPPTARNYGYTF	TGTGCCAGCTCACCACCGCCAACAGCGAGGAACTATGGCTACACCTTC
TRBV7-2	TRBJ1-1	.	TRBD1	CASSHRGGAAFF	TGTGCCAGCAGCCACAGAGGGGGCGCGGCTTTCTTT
TRBV14	TRBJ2-1	.	.	CASSQGERPYNEQFF	TGTGCCAGCAGCCAAGGCGAGCGGCCATACAATGAGCAGTTCTTC
TRBV30	TRBJ2-5	.	.	CAWSVSPNLGETQYF	TGTGCCTGGAGTGTAAGCCCTAACTTGGGAGAGACCCAGTACTTC
TRBV7-2	TRBJ1-2	.	.	CASSLGRLGGYTF	TGTGCCAGCAGCTTAGGGCGTCTGGGTGGCTACACCTTC
TRBV7-2	TRBJ2-3	.	.	CASSQPSLAGPDTQYF	TGTGCCAGCAGTCAGCCTTCGTTAGCTGGGCCAGATACGCAGTATTTT
TRBV7-2	TRBJ1-1	once	TRBD1	CASSTRQGAKGTEAFF	TGTGCCAGCAGCACCCGACAGGGGGCCAAGGGCACTGAAGCTTTCTTT
TRBV9	TRBJ2-1	.	.	CASSGVGSPSEQFF	TGTGCCAGCAGCGGCGTTGGATCTCCTAGCGAGCAGTTCTTC
TRBV6-1	TRBJ1-5	many	.	CASRGGGSGQPQHF	TGTGCCAGCAGGGGAGGAGGTTCGGGACAGCCCCAGCATTTT
TRBV25-1	TRBJ1-2	.	.	CASSVSWTGSTGYTF	TGTGCCAGCAGTGTTTCCTGGACCGGGAGTACTGGCTACACCTTC
TRBV5-1	TRBJ2-1	.	TRBD2	CASSFLAGGGNEQFF	TGCGCCAGCAGCTTCCTAGCGGGAGGGGGCAATGAGCAGTTCTTC
TRBV11-3	TRBJ1-3	.	TRBD1	CASSRGQGAGNTIYF	TGTGCCAGCAGCCGAGGACAGGGGGCTGGAAACACCATATATTTT
TRBV10-3	TRBJ2-5	few	TRBD1	CAISDRRAGGQAETQYF	TGTGCCATCAGTGACCGCAGGGCAGGGGGACAGGCGGAGACCCAGTACTTC
TRBV29-1	TRBJ1-2	.	.	CSVGSTYGYTF	TGCAGCGTTGGAAGTACCTATGGCTACACCTTC
TRBV7-2	TRBJ1-1	.	.	CASSLPGRDTEAFF	TGTGCCAGCAGCTTACCAGGGCGGGACACTGAAGCTTTCTTT
TRBV19	TRBJ2-1	.	TRBD2	CASSIPGLVDEQFF	TGTGCCAGTAGTATCCCGGGACTAGTCGATGAGCAGTTCTTC
TRBV7-9	TRBJ2-1	few	.	CASSPPFRMGNEQFF	TGTGCCAGCAGCCCGCCGTTCAGAATGGGTAATGAGCAGTTCTTC
TRBV5-1	TRBJ1-1	once	.	CASSVFGVNTEAFF	TGCGCCAGCAGCGTCTTTGGGGTGAACACTGAAGCTTTCTTT
TRBV11-3	TRBJ1-1	.	.	CASSLSRGDEAFF	TGTGCCAGCAGTCTAAGTAGGGGGGATGAAGCTTTCTTT
TRBV18	TRBJ1-4	.	.	CASSPNRGTSGEKLFF	TGTGCCAGCTCGCCCAATCGGGGGACGTCCGGTGAAAAACTGTTTTTT
TRBV19	TRBJ2-6	.	.	CASSIEGQTGANVLTF	TGTGCCAGTAGTATAGAAGGCCAAACTGGGGCCAACGTCCTGACTTTC
TRBV5-4	TRBJ2-7	.	.	CASSLDRKYEQYF	TGTGCCAGCAGCTTGGACAGAAAATACGAGCAGTACTTC
TRBV9	TRBJ2-1	once	.	CASTQGGRGNEQFF	TGTGCCAGCACCCAAGGGGGACGGGGTAATGAGCAGTTCTTC
TRBV6-5	TRBJ1-1	.	.	CASSARINTEAFF	TGTGCCAGCAGTGCGCGGATCAACACTGAAGCTTTCTTT
TRBV11-3	TRBJ2-3	.	TRBD1	CASSSTPGQGSTDTQYF	TGTGCCAGCAGCTCCACCCCCGGACAGGGTAGCACAGATACGCAGTATTTT
TRBV18	TRBJ1-2	.	.	CASSPETAGGYTF	TGTGCCAGCTCACCGGAAACGGCGGGCGGCTACACCTTC
TRBV4-2	TRBJ1-3	.	TRBD1	CASSLDRGSGNTIYF	TGTGCCAGCAGTCTAGACAGGGGTTCTGGAAACACCATATATTTT
TRBV19	TRBJ1-1	.	TRBD1	CASSLEQGGGTEAFF	TGTGCCAGTAGTCTAGAACAGGGGGGAGGCACTGAAGCTTTCTTT
TRBV10-3	TRBJ1-6	.	TRBD1	CAISEGTVAGDSPLHF	TGTGCCATCAGTGAGGGGACAGTGGCTGGGGATTCACCCCTCCACTTT
TRBV6-1	TRBJ2-7	.	.	CASSEAHSYEQYF	TGTGCCAGCAGTGAAGCCCACTCCTACGAGCAGTACTTC
TRBV27	TRBJ1-2	.	.	CASTQLGEGTRGYTF	TGTGCCAGCACCCAACTAGGGGAGGGGACCCGAGGCTACACCTTC
TRBV2	TRBJ2-5	.	.	CASGGSQETQYF	TGTGCCAGCGGGGGGTCCCAAGAGACCCAGTACTTC
TRBV5-4	TRBJ1-1	few	.	CASSLQGQMNTEAFF	TGTGCCAGCAGCCTACAAGGACAGATGAACACTGAAGCTTTCTTT
TRBV4-1	TRBJ1-2	.	TRBD1	CASSQALGQGASGYTF	TGCGCCAGCAGCCAAGCCCTAGGACAGGGGGCATCGGGCTACACCTTC
TRBV7-2	TRBJ1-5	.	.	CASSLGGRSNQPQHF	TGTGCCAGCAGCTTGGGGGGAAGGAGCAATCAGCCCCAGCATTTT
TRBV11-1	TRBJ1-2	.	.	CASSPRDRPYGYTF	TGTGCCAGCAGCCCGAGGGACCGACCCTATGGCTACACCTTC
TRBV6-1	TRBJ2-7	.	.	CASRNLASSYEQYF	TGTGCCAGCAGGAACCTAGCGAGCTCCTACGAGCAGTACTTC
TRBV18	TRBJ2-7	.	.	CASSPGASSSYEQYF	TGTGCCAGCTCACCGGGGGCTAGCAGCTCCTACGAGCAGTACTTC
TRBV6-6	TRBJ1-1	.	.	CASSLSGTLAFF	TGTGCCAGCAGTCTATCCGGGACGTTAGCTTTCTTT
TRBV30	TRBJ1-2	.	.	CAYARGWGDGYTF	TGTGCCTACGCCCGGGGGTGGGGTGACGGCTACACCTTC
TRBV7-9	TRBJ1-1	.	.	CASSYKGTEAFF	TGTGCCAGCAGCTATAAAGGGACTGAAGCTTTCTTT
TRBV10-3	TRBJ1-1	few	.	CAIKARTEEAFF	TGTGCCATCAAAGCTAGGACAGAAGAAGCTTTCTTT
TRBV7-3	TRBJ1-2	.	TRBD1	CASSPRVGTGGAGGSYTF	TGTGCCAGCAGCCCCAGGGTGGGGACAGGGGGCGCAGGAGGGAGCTACACCTTC
TRBV5-4	TRBJ2-3	.	.	CASSQGSAVSFTDTQYF	TGCGCCAGCAGCCAAGGGTCTGCTGTTTCTTTCACAGATACGCAGTATTTT
TRBV11-2	TRBJ1-1	.	TRBD1	CASSRHRDDRGF	TGTGCCAGCAGCCGTCATAGGGACGACAGGGGCTTT
TRBV7-8	TRBJ2-7	few	.	CASSLVTYEQYF	TGTGCCAGCAGCTTAGTTACCTACGAGCAGTACTTC
TRBV6-5	TRBJ1-2	few	.	CASSRGYGYTF	TGTGCCAGCAGTCGTGGCTATGGCTACACCTTC
TRBV6-5	TRBJ1-4	.	.	CASSYSGEGEKLFF	TGTGCCAGCAGTTACTCGGGGGAAGGGGAAAAACTGTTTTTT
TRBV5-1	TRBJ1-3	.	.	CASSLTGAVFSGNTIYF	TGCGCCAGCAGCTTGACCGGGGCCGTATTCTCTGGAAACACCATATATTTT
TRBV21-1	TRBJ2-1	.	.	CASSTRDGKKYNEQFF	TGTGCCAGCAGCACCCGGGACGGAAAAAAGTACAATGAGCAGTTCTTC
TRBV5-1	TRBJ2-5	.	.	CASSPVGGATTKETQYF	TGCGCCAGCAGCCCCGTGGGGGGGGCCACAACTAAAGAGACCCAGTACTTC
TRBV21-1	TRBJ2-7	.	.	CASSNRAGWSDEQYF	TGTGCCAGCAGCAATCGCGCGGGGTGGTCTGACGAGCAGTACTTC
TRBV5-1	TRBJ1-4	.	.	CASSLLGVLNEKLFF	TGCGCCAGCAGCTTGCTAGGGGTCCTTAATGAAAAACTGTTTTTT
TRBV15	TRBJ2-5	.	.	CATSRPEISGKETQYF	TGTGCCACCAGCAGACCCGAGATTTCAGGGAAAGAGACCCAGTACTTC
TRBV10-3	TRBJ2-7	.	TRBD2	CAISEGRLAGLNYEQYF	TGTGCCATCAGTGAGGGGAGACTAGCGGGATTGAACTACGAGCAGTACTTC
TRBV10-3	TRBJ2-7	.	TRBD2	CAISGLAGVNEQYF	TGTGCCATCAGTGGACTAGCGGGAGTTAACGAGCAGTACTTC